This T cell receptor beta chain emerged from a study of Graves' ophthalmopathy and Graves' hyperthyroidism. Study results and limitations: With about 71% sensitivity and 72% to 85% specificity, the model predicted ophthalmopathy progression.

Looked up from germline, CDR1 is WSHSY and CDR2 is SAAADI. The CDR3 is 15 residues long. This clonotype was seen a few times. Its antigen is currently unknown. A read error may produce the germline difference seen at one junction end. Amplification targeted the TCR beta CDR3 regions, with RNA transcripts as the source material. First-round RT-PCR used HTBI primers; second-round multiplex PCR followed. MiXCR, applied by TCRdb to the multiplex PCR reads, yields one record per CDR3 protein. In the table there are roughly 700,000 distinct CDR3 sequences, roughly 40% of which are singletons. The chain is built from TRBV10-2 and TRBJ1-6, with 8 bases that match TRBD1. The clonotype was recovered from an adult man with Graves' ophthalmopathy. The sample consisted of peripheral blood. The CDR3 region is CASSEATGDNSPLHF. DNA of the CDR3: TGTGCCAGCAGTGAAGCGACAGGGGATAATTCACCCCTCCACTTT.